This T cell receptor (beta chain) stems from a study of cytomegalovirus exposure and HLA in healthy donors. The study, taken as a whole, reports: The authors enumerated roughly 160 TCR beta chains as linked to cytomegalovirus. The classifier was said to identify cytomegalovirus status with high specificity and sensitivity. Rare sequences made up most TCRs, while some public TCRs were found in many donors.

Measured with immunoSEQ multiplex PCR; TCRdb has only the in-frame clones, and not every one. The repertoire holds 150,000 or so clones, with approximately 89% as singletons. Details on this clone: Its antigen is undetermined.

The donors were part of the roughly 120-subject validation cohort, which stood apart from the roughly 730-subject first cohort. Germline V gene sequence: CDR1 LGHNA, CDR2 YNFKEQ. J was trimmed by 7 bases and V by 0 bases; bases with no gene match: 4. The CDR3 loop spans 16 amino acids. The rearrangement joins TRBV4-2 to TRBJ1-6; 9 positions match TRBD1. Sequenced input: PBMCs. The origin of this receptor is a woman aged 18-29 years in good health and CMV-seropositive. The CDR3 region has the DNA TGTGCCAGCAGCCAAGATGAGGGGACAGGGAATTCACCCCTCCACTTT. As protein: CASSQDEGTGNSPLHF.